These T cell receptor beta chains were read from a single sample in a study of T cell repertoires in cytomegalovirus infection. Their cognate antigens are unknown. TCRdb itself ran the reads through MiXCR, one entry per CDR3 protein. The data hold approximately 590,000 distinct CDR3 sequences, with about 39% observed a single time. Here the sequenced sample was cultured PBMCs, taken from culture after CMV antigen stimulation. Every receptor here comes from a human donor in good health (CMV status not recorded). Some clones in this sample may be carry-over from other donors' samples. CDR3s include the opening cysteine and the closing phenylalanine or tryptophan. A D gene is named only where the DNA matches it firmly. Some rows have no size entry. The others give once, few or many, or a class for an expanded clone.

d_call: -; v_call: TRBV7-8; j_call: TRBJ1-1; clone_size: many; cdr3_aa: CASSPGGGTVAFF; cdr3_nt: TGTGCCAGCAGCCCCGGGGGGGGGACGGTAGCTTTCTTT
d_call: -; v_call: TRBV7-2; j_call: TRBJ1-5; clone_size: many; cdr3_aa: CASSAPEGNQPQHF; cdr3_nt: TGTGCCAGCAGCGCCCCGGAGGGCAATCAGCCCCAGCATTTT
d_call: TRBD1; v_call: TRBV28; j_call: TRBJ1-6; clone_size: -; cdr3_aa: CASYPGQGNSPLHF; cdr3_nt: TGTGCCAGCTACCCGGGACAGGGTAATTCACCCCTCCACTTT
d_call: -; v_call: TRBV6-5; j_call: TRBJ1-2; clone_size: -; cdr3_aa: CASSSGTPFPYGYTF; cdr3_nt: TGTGCCAGCAGCTCCGGGACTCCTTTCCCCTATGGCTACACCTTC
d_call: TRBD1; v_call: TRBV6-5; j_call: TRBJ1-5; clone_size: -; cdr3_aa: CASSPTGGGQPQHF; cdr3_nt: TGTGCCAGCAGTCCCACAGGGGGCGGTCAGCCCCAGCATTTT
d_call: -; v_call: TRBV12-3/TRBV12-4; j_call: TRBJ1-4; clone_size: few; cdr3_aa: CASSGIRKFF; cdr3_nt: TGTGCCAGCAGCGGCATCCGAAAGTTTTTT
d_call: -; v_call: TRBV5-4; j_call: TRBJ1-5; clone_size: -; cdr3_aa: CASSFEPYQPQHF; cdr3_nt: TGTGCCAGCAGCTTTGAACCATATCAGCCCCAGCATTTT
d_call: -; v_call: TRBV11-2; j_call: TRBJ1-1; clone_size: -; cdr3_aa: CASSFISDMSGTEAFF; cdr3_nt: TGTGCCAGCAGCTTTATCTCCGACATGTCGGGAACTGAAGCTTTCTTT
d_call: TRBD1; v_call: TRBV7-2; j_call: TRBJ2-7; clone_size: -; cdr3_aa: CASRLGQGVNEQYF; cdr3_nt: TGTGCCAGCAGGTTGGGACAGGGGGTAAACGAGCAGTACTTC
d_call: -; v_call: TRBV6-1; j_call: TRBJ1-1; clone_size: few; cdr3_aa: CASRIQGNTEAFF; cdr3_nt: TGTGCCAGCAGGATACAGGGGAACACTGAAGCTTTCTTT
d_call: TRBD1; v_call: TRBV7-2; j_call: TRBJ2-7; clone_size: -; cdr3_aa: CASSLSGDRRKEQYF; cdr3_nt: TGTGCCAGCAGCTTAAGTGGGGACAGACGTAAAGAGCAGTACTTC
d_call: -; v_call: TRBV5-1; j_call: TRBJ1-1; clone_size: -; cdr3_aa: CASSLGEKTEAFF; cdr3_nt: TGCGCCAGCAGCTTGGGGGAAAAGACTGAAGCTTTCTTT
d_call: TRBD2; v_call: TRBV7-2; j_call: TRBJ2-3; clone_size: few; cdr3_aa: CASSSPGLAGRRTDTQYF; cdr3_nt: TGTGCCAGCAGCTCCCCCGGGCTAGCGGGGCGCCGCACAGATACGCAGTATTTT
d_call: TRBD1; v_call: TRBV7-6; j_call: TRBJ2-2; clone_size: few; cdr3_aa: CASSLTGTTGELFF; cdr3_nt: TGTGCCAGCAGCTTGACAGGGACCACCGGGGAGCTGTTTTTT
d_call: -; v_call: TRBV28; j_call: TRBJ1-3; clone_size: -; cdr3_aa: CASSPPSDISGNTIYF; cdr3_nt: TGTGCCAGCAGTCCGCCTTCGGACATCTCTGGAAACACCATATATTTT
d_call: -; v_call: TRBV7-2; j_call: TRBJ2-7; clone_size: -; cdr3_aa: CASSLNPYEQYF; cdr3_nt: TGTGCCAGCAGCCTGAACCCCTACGAGCAGTACTTC
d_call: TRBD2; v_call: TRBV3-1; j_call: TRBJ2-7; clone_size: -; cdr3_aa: CASSQEGLAGGYEQYF; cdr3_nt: TGTGCCAGCAGCCAAGAAGGGTTAGCGGGAGGGTACGAGCAGTACTTC
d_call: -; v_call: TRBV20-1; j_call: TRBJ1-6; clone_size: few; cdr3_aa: CSASTLQPNSPLHF; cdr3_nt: TGCAGTGCTAGCACCCTACAGCCTAATTCACCCCTCCACTTT
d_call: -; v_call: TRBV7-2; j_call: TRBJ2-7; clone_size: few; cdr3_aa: CASSFGWGYEQYF; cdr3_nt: TGTGCCAGCAGCTTTGGTTGGGGGTACGAGCAGTACTTC
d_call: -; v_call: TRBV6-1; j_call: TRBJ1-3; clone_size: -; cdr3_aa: CASSRDAASGNTIYF; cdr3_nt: TGTGCCAGCAGCAGGGACGCCGCCTCTGGAAACACCATATATTTT
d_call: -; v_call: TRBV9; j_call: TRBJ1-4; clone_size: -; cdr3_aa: CASSIQGGSTEKLFF; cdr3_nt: TGTGCCAGCAGCATACAGGGTGGATCGACTGAAAAACTGTTTTTT
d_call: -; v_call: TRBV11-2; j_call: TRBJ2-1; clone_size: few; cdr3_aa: CASSLEGQLDEQFF; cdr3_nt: TGTGCCAGCAGCTTAGAGGGCCAACTCGATGAGCAGTTCTTC
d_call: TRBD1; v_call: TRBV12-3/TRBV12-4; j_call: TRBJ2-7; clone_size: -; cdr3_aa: CATSRGNYEQYF; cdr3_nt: TGTGCCACCAGCAGGGGGAACTACGAGCAGTACTTC
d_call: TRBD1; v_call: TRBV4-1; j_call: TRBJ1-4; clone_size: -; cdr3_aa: CASSPTGGDVNEKLFF; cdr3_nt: TGCGCCAGCAGCCCGACAGGGGGTGACGTTAATGAAAAACTGTTTTTT
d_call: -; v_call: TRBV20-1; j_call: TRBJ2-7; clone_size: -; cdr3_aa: CSAYRQYSSYEQYF; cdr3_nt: TGCAGTGCATACCGACAGTACAGCTCCTACGAGCAGTACTTC